A single sample is the source of the 28 T cell receptor beta chains below, sequenced in a study of T cells in Graves' hyperthyroidism and ophthalmopathy. It was RNA transcripts that yielded the amplified TCR beta CDR3 regions. HTBI primers were used for first-round RT-PCR of the TCR CDR3. TCRdb analysed the multiplex PCR reads with MiXCR anew, one entry per CDR3 protein. This sample carries roughly 280,000 distinct CDR3 sequences, about 20% of them seen once, and the ten largest clones take around 65%. The specimen sequenced was blood. These receptor sequences come from a man aged 25-45 years with Graves' ophthalmopathy.

This clonotype was seen ten or more times. The chain couples TRBV5-1 to TRBJ2-2; 8 nucleotides agree with TRBD1. Germline trimming cut 4 bases from V and 1 base from J; bases unmatched to any gene: 6. CDR1 SGHRS and CDR2 YFSETQ come from the germline V gene. This CDR3 comprises 16 residues. The DNA of the CDR3 is TGCGCCAGCAGCAAACAGGACAGGGTGAACACCGGGGAGCTGTTTTTT. Its translation: CASSKQDRVNTGELFF.

This clonotype was counted at least ten times. This sequence joins TRBV6-5 and TRBJ2-3, with a possible D match to TRBD2 (6 bases). The CDR3 spans 15 residues. The V and J ends lost 2 bases and 0 bases respectively, with 9 bases between them. Germline CDR1 and CDR2: MNHEY and SVGAGI. The CDR3 coding sequence is TGTGCCAGCAGTTACGGGGGGACTAGCACAGATACGCAGTATTTT. Its translation is CASSYGGTSTDTQYF.

The CDR3 sequence: CASSPILDGVNTEAFF. Here the CDR3 DNA reads TGTGCCAGCTCACCGATCCTAGACGGGGTGAACACTGAAGCTTTCTTT. The genes are TRBV18 and TRBJ1-1; D not resolved. The CDR3 has 16 amino acids. Germline V lookup: CDR1 KGHSH, CDR2 LQKENI. V lost 3 bases, J lost 0 bases, and 14 bases lay in between.

The V and J genes are TRBV6-1 and TRBJ2-7, with D possibly being TRBD1 (6 bases). V was pared by 6 bases and J by 0 bases, with 15 bases between. The germline V gene encodes CDR1 MNHNS and CDR2 SASEGT. This CDR3 comprises 15 residues. Written as DNA, the CDR3 is TGTGCCAGCAGCTCTGACAGGCGTAGCTCCTACGAGCAGTACTTC. Protein sequence: CASSSDRRSSYEQYF.

CDR3 bases: TGTGCCAGCAGCTTCGGAGGGGCGGGTGAAAAACTGTTTTTT. Its translation: CASSFGGAGEKLFF. V gene TRBV7-9 combines with J gene TRBJ1-4, with a weak D call TRBD1 (5 bases). CDR1 and CDR2 from the germline V gene are SEHNR and FQNEAQ (reference sequence). The germline V and J ends were trimmed by 3 bases and 7 bases, with 12 bases remaining between them. The CDR3 totals 14 residues.

The chain recombines TRBV7-9 with TRBJ2-1, with TRBD2 matching 10 bases. The J call may be wrong; the DNA end is better matched by TRBJ2-7. The CDR3 contains 17 residues. Germline V gives CDR1 SEHNR, CDR2 FQNEAQ (reference sequence). The CDR3 reads CASSPPVGAGGSNEQYF. The DNA for the CDR3 is TGTGCCAGCAGCCCCCCCGTAGGAGCGGGAGGGTCCAATGAGCAGTACTTC.

The table lists this clonotype with a few counts. The chain combines TRBV24-1 with TRBJ2-4, with 7 bases identical to TRBD1. The germline V gene encodes CDR1 KGHDR and CDR2 SFDVKD. The ends lost 3 bases at V and 1 base at J; junction bases unmatched: 2. The CDR3 totals 15 residues. The CDR3 nucleotides read TGTGCCACCAGTGATGTGGGACAGGCCAAAAACATTCAGTACTTC. Amino acid sequence: CATSDVGQAKNIQYF.

This clonotype was counted at least ten times. CDR3 bases: TGTGCCAGCAGTTATGGTCCCCCCGGGGAGCAGTTCTTC. The encoded protein is CASSYGPPGEQFF. The chain uses TRBV6-1 and TRBJ2-1; D not resolved. This CDR3 is built from 13 residues. V lost 5 bases, J lost 10 bases, and 15 bases lay in between. Germline CDR1 MNHNS, CDR2 SASEGT.

This clonotype appeared many times. The chain couples TRBV11-2 to TRBJ2-7; D ambiguous. Germline CDR1 and CDR2: SGHAT and FQNNGV. V gave up 1 base and J gave up 6 bases, with 16 bases separating them. The CDR3 contains 15 residues. The CDR3 nucleotides read TGTGCCAGCAGCTTAGGGCTTGGGCGCCACGGCGAGCAGTACTTC. Its protein is CASSLGLGRHGEQYF. Full variable domain (rest looked up from reference TRBV11-2 and TRBJ2-7): EAGVAQSPRYKIIEKRQSVAFWCNPISGHATLYWYQQILGQGPKLLIQFQNNGVVDDSQLPKDRFSAERLKGVDSTLKIQPAKLEDSAVYLCASSLGLGRHGEQYFGPGTRLTVT.

The CDR3 nucleotides read TGCGCCAGCAGCCCGTGGGGGGGGGGGTACGAGCAGTACTTC. Residues: CASSPWGGGYEQYF. The genes are TRBV4-1 and TRBJ2-7, with 7 positions matching TRBD2. Germline lookup yields CDR1 MGHRA and CDR2 YSYEKL. Trimming removed 4 bases from V and 4 bases from J; junction bases left unmatched: 7. The CDR3 extends over 14 amino acids.

Only a few counts were recorded for this clonotype. The chain carries TRBV24-1 and TRBJ2-1; 11 positions agree with TRBD2. The V segment lost 4 bases and the J segment 4 bases; nucleotides outside the gene matches: 5. The V gene's germline CDR1 is KGHDR and CDR2 SFDVKD. The CDR3 spans 16 residues. The CDR3 protein is CATSDPSGRTYNEQFF. The CDR3 coding sequence is TGTGCCACCAGTGACCCTAGCGGGAGGACTTACAATGAGCAGTTCTTC.

This clonotype showed up many times. Here the CDR3 reads CASRSTGTEQFF. The CDR3 region has the DNA TGTGCCAGCAGATCCACGGGTACTGAGCAGTTCTTC. This chain links TRBV11-3 with TRBJ2-1; D remains ambiguous. V lost 6 bases and J lost 9, with 12 bases in between. The CDR3 consists of 12 residues. Looked up from germline, CDR1 is SGHNT and CDR2 is YENEEA.

This clonotype was detected many times. The chain employs TRBV29-1 and TRBJ2-5, with 8 bases identical to TRBD1. Germline lookup yields CDR1 SQVTM and CDR2 ANQGSEA. The CDR3 is made up of 13 amino acids. Germline trimming cut 6 bases from V and 5 bases from J; bases unmatched to any gene: 8. CDR3 loop: CSVGRTGRETQYF. CDR3 nucleotides: TGCAGCGTGGGAAGGACAGGGCGGGAGACCCAGTACTTC.

This clonotype was seen a handful of times. In DNA form, the CDR3 reads TGTGCCAGCAGCCCGGGACACCAACCTTTCTCTGGAAACACCATATATTTT. Translation gives CASSPGHQPFSGNTIYF. The chain couples TRBV3-1 to TRBJ1-3; D is possibly TRBD1 (6 bases). The CDR3 runs 17 residues. V lost 4 bases to trimming and J lost 0 bases, with 16 bases between them. CDR1 LGHDT and CDR2 YNNKEL come from the germline V gene (reference sequence).

J is TRBJ2-7 and V is TRBV4-1; 7 bases are a match to TRBD2. Germline loops: CDR1 MGHRA, CDR2 YSYEKL. V was pared by 0 bases and J by 1 base, with 9 bases of the junction left unmatched. The CDR3 loop spans 17 amino acids. The CDR3 coding sequence is TGCGCCAGCAGCCAAGAAAGAGGGAGGGTGGATTCCTACGAGCAGTACTTC. This sequence encodes CASSQERGRVDSYEQYF.

In its sample, this clonotype was seen many times. The gene calls are TRBV11-3 and TRBJ2-7; 7 nucleotides line up with TRBD2. Trimming removed 3 bases from V and 2 bases from J; junction bases left unmatched: 7. The CDR3 is made up of 15 amino acids. Germline CDR1 is SGHNT and CDR2 is YENEEA. CDR3 region: CASSFSAGPPYEQYF. The CDR3 DNA is TGTGCCAGCAGCTTTTCAGCGGGACCTCCCTACGAGCAGTACTTC.

J is TRBJ2-2 and V is TRBV11-3, with D perhaps being TRBD1 or TRBD2 (6 bases each). Germline CDR1 and CDR2: SGHNT and YENEEA. The CDR3 is 18 residues long. V lost 2 bases and J lost 4, with 20 bases in between. Here the CDR3 reads CASSLSASRGLGTGELFF. The CDR3 DNA reads as TGTGCCAGCAGCTTATCAGCGAGTCGGGGGCTCGGCACCGGGGAGCTGTTTTTT.

This clonotype showed up many times. The chain links TRBV27 to TRBJ2-7, with 10 nucleotides matching TRBD2. The CDR3 contains 17 residues. Per the germline V gene, CDR1 is MNHEY and CDR2 is SMNVEV (reference sequence). J lost 3 bases, V lost 2 bases, and 10 bases had no gene match. CDR3 nucleotides: TGTGCCAGCAGTTTAGTTGGCCTAGCGGGAGAAGGCTACGAGCAGTACTTC. Its protein is CASSLVGLAGEGYEQYF.

The CDR3 is CASSIDRSNTGELFF. The CDR3 DNA reads as TGTGCCAGTAGTATAGATCGGTCGAACACCGGGGAGCTGTTTTTT. This chain links TRBV19 with TRBJ2-2, with no clear D. Germline CDR1 reads LNHDA; CDR2 reads SQIVND (reference sequence). Trimming removed 0 bases at V and 0 bases at J, with 5 bases between. The CDR3 is 15 amino acids.

Many counts were recorded for this clonotype. The CDR3 nucleotides read TGTGCCAGCAGTTTGATGGCGGGAGTTGGCACAGATACGCAGTATTTT. It specifies CASSLMAGVGTDTQYF. This chain joins TRBV12-3 or TRBV12-4 and TRBJ2-3, with 7 bases matching TRBD2. Trimming at V came to 3 bases and at J to 1 base, leaving 7 bases not matched to a gene. The CDR3 contains 16 residues.

This chain links TRBV18 with TRBJ1-1, with TRBD1 matching over 7 bases. The junction had 7 bases not matched to a gene; V was cut back by 3 bases and J by 0 bases. Germline V gene sequence: CDR1 KGHSH, CDR2 LQKENI. CDR3 length equals 16 residues. The CDR3 spells CASSPILDRVNTEAFF. CDR3 DNA sequence: TGTGCCAGCTCACCGATCCTAGACAGGGTGAACACTGAAGCTTTCTTT.

CDR3 coding DNA: TGTGCCTGGGCCGAGGTGGGGCGGGAGGGCCTCGAGCAGTACTTC. Translated, it gives CAWAEVGREGLEQYF. The chain has TRBV30 and TRBJ2-7; TRBD2 agrees at 9 bases. The J segment lost 6 bases and the V segment lost 5 bases, leaving 14 bases of the junction unmatched. There are 15 residues in the CDR3. Looked up from germline, CDR1 is GTSNPN and CDR2 is SVGIG (reference sequence).

The genes are TRBV7-8 and TRBJ2-1, with a tentative D call TRBD2 (5 bases). CDR1 and CDR2 from the germline V gene are SGHVS and FQNEAQ. Trimming pared 5 bases from V and 10 bases from J, leaving 18 bases between. This CDR3 contains 14 residues. Here the CDR3 DNA reads TGTGCCAGCAGCCATCGCCGGGATGGCGGGGAGCAGTTCTTC. Residues: CASSHRRDGGEQFF.

The chain couples TRBV20-1 to TRBJ2-7; D ambiguous. CDR3 length: 12 residues. Germline CDR1 and CDR2: DFQATT and SNEGSKA (reference sequence). Trimming took 4 bases from V and 0 from J, leaving 7 bases between them. CDR3 region: CSAMGGSYEQYF. The CDR3 DNA follows: TGCAGTGCTATGGGCGGCTCCTACGAGCAGTACTTC.

This clonotype was counted only a few times. The chain links TRBV30 to TRBJ1-4; tentatively, D is TRBD1 (6 bases). Per germline, CDR1 GTSNPN and CDR2 SVGIG (reference sequence). The CDR3 sequence is 14 residues long. V lost 2 bases and J lost 8, with 15 bases in between. CDR3 sequence reads: CAWSQGPLKEKLFF. The CDR3 DNA is TGTGCCTGGAGTCAGGGGCCATTGAAGGAAAAACTGTTTTTT.

This clonotype was recorded at least ten times. The rearrangement uses TRBV15 and TRBJ2-5; D is unresolved. Germline-derived CDR1 and CDR2 are LNHNV and YYDKDF (reference sequence). The CDR3 loop spans 15 amino acids. V was clipped by 0 bases and J by 5 bases, with 13 bases between them. The CDR3 sequence: CATSRDRSVGETQYF. The CDR3 coding sequence is TGTGCCACCAGCAGAGATCGATCGGTTGGTGAGACCCAGTACTTC.

This clonotype was seen repeatedly, ten times or more. The chain combines TRBV11-3 with TRBJ2-1; D is undetermined. CDR3 length: 12 amino acids. Trimming shortened V by 0 bases and J by 6 bases, and 3 bases separated the two germline ends. The germline CDR1 and CDR2 sequences are SGHNT and YENEEA. The CDR3 bases are TGTGCCAGCAGCTTAGATGGCAATGAGCAGTTCTTC. Amino acids: CASSLDGNEQFF.

This clonotype was counted a few times. This sequence joins TRBV6-1 and TRBJ1-1; D remains unclear. Germline loops: CDR1 MNHNS, CDR2 SASEGT. The CDR3 consists of 10 residues. Trimming pared 8 bases from V and 11 bases from J, leaving 12 bases between. As DNA, the CDR3 is TGTGCCAGCGACGGCCCCTTCGCTTTCTTT. Its protein is CASDGPFAFF.